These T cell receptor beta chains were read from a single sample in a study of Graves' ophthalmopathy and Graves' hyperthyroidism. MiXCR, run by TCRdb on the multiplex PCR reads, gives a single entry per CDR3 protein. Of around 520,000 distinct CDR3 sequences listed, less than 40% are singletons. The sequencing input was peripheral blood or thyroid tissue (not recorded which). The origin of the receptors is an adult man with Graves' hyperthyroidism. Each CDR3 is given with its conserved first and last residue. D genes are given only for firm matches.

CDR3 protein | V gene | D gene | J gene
CATAFTSGFTDTQYF | TRBV24-1 | TRBD2 | TRBJ2-3
CSVDQGGNYGYTF | TRBV29-1 | TRBD1 | TRBJ1-2
CASSLESNYGYTF | TRBV5-8 | NA | TRBJ1-2
CSAPRGGSQETQYF | TRBV29-1 | NA | TRBJ2-5
CASSTRQGLYNEQFF | TRBV7-2 | TRBD1 | TRBJ2-1
CASSPRTSGSFYEQYF | TRBV7-9 | TRBD2 | TRBJ2-7
CATSGFPYYGYTF | TRBV24-1 | NA | TRBJ1-2
CASSADSWGNSPLHF | TRBV19 | NA | TRBJ1-6
CASSRGTVATNEKLFF | TRBV6-5 | TRBD1 | TRBJ1-4
CASSFYICSASESRGGVQETQYF | TRBV7-9 | NA | TRBJ2-5
CASSYLLGDVSTDTQYF | TRBV7-6 | NA | TRBJ2-3
CSVTGTDTYEQYF | TRBV29-1 | NA | TRBJ2-7
CASSDMRVPWF | TRBV2 | NA | TRBJ2-7
CSARDSGLAGSYEQYF | TRBV20-1 | TRBD2 | TRBJ2-7
CASSVSAGEGTDTQYF | TRBV9 | TRBD2 | TRBJ2-3
CASSSDREDRKAFF | TRBV11-2 | TRBD1 | TRBJ1-1
CASSQLGQGRYEQYF | TRBV13 | TRBD1 | TRBJ2-7
CASSSPTGTVNQPQHF | TRBV7-4 | TRBD1 | TRBJ1-5
CASSQDEGAGQPQHF | TRBV3-1 | NA | TRBJ1-5
CASSRDGQPREQYF | TRBV7-9 | NA | TRBJ2-7
CASGMERNYGYTF | TRBV2 | NA | TRBJ1-2
CASENTGINEQFF | TRBV6-5 | NA | TRBJ2-1
CASSRTGDSLTEAFF | TRBV5-1 | TRBD1 | TRBJ1-1
CASTPGTGRSYEQYF | TRBV28 | TRBD1 | TRBJ2-7
CASSHGQGADQPQHF | TRBV19 | TRBD1 | TRBJ1-5
CASSSGAYGYTF | TRBV7-9 | NA | TRBJ1-2
CASGSSGSTLEQYF | TRBV7-9 | TRBD2 | TRBJ2-7
CASSGRDSPPGKQYF | TRBV7-3 | TRBD1 | TRBJ2-7
CASRRGTNGLEQYF | TRBV5-1 | TRBD2 | TRBJ2-7
CASSYLLTGRTGYTF | TRBV6-5 | NA | TRBJ1-2
CASTTSSYSYEQYF | TRBV12-3/TRBV12-4 | NA | TRBJ2-7
CASRRGAGSPLHF | TRBV28 | NA | TRBJ1-6
CASSLVGRNTGELFF | TRBV5-1 | NA | TRBJ2-2
CASSLGTSANTGELFF | TRBV5-8 | TRBD2 | TRBJ2-2
CSAGALGYTF | TRBV29-1 | NA | TRBJ1-2
CASSFGPSSSGNTIYF | TRBV7-8 | NA | TRBJ1-3
CSAAPPGGLSNQPQHF | TRBV20-1 | TRBD1 | TRBJ1-5
CASSRSGTNSPLHF | TRBV5-6 | NA | TRBJ1-6
CSVEDGGRGPEKLFF | TRBV29-1 | NA | TRBJ1-4
CAGSQGRGEQYF | TRBV3-1 | NA | TRBJ2-7
CSVDSDGYTIYF | TRBV29-1 | NA | TRBJ1-3
CASSQQANYGYTF | TRBV7-2 | NA | TRBJ1-2
CSVGTGNTNYGYTF | TRBV29-1 | NA | TRBJ1-2
CASSPGSPQETQYF | TRBV12-3/TRBV12-4 | NA | TRBJ2-5
CASSLEGAYGYTF | TRBV27 | NA | TRBJ1-2
CASSFQGRSDTQYF | TRBV12-3/TRBV12-4 | NA | TRBJ2-3
CSARGQGTGEAFF | TRBV20-1 | TRBD1 | TRBJ1-1
CAISESQGMGQPQHF | TRBV10-3 | NA | TRBJ1-5
CASSFVTGETQYF | TRBV27 | NA | TRBJ2-5
CSLWAGETYEQYF | TRBV29-1 | NA | TRBJ2-7